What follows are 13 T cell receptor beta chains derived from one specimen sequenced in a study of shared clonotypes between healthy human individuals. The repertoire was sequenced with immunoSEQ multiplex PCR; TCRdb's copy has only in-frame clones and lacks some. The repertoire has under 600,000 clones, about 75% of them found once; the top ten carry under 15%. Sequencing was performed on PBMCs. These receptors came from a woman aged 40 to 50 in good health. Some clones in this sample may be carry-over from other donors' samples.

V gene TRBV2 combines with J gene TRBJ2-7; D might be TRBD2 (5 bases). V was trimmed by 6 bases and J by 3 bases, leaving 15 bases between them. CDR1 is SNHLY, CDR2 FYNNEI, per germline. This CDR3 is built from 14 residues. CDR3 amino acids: CASSPSEGGYEQYF. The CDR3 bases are TGTGCCAGCAGCCCCTCCGAGGGCGGCTACGAGCAGTACTTC.

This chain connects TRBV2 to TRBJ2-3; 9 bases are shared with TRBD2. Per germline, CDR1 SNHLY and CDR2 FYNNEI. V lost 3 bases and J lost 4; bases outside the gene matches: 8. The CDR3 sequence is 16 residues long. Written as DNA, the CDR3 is TGTGCCAGCAGTGATGGGAGTAGCGGGAGTGCAGATACGCAGTATTTT. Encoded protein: CASSDGSSGSADTQYF.

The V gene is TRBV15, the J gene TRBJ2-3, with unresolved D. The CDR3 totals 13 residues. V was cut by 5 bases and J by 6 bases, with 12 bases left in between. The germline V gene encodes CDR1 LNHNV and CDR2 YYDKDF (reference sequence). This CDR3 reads CATSAQRADTQYF. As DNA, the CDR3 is TGTGCCACCAGCGCCCAAAGGGCCGATACGCAGTATTTT.

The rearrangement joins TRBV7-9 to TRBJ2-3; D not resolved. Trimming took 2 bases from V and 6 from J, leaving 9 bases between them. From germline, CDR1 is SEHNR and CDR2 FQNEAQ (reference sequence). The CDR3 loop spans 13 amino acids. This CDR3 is CASSLRRADTQYF. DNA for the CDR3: TGTGCCAGCAGCTTACGGAGAGCGGATACGCAGTATTTT.

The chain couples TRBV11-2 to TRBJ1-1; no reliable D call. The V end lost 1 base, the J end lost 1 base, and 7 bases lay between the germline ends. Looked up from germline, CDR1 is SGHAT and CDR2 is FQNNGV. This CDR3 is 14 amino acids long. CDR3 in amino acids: CASSLVGSNTEAFF. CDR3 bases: TGTGCCAGCAGCTTAGTCGGTTCGAACACTGAAGCTTTCTTT.

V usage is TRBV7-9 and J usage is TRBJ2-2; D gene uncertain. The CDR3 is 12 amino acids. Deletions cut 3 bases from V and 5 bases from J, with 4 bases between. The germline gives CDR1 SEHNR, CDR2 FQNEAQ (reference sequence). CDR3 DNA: TGTGCCAGCAGCTTGAGAACCGGGGAGCTGTTTTTT. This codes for CASSLRTGELFF.

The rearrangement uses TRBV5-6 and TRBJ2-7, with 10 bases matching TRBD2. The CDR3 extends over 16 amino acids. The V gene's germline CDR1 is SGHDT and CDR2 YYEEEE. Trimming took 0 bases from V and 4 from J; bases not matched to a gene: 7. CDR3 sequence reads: CASSLASSGRVYEQYF. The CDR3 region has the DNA TGTGCCAGCAGCTTGGCCTCTAGCGGGAGAGTTTACGAGCAGTACTTC. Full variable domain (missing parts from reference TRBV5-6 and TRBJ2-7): DAGVTQSPTHLIKTRGQQVTLRCSPKSGHDTVSWYQQALGQGPQFIFQYYEEEERQRGNFPDRFSGHQFPNYSSELNVNALLLGDSALYLCASSLASSGRVYEQYFGPGTRLTVT.

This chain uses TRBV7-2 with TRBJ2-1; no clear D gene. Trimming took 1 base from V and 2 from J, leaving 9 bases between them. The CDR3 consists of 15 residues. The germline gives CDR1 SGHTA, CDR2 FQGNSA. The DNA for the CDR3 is TGTGCCAGCAGCTTAGTTTTCGGCCCCTACAATGAGCAGTTCTTC. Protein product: CASSLVFGPYNEQFF.

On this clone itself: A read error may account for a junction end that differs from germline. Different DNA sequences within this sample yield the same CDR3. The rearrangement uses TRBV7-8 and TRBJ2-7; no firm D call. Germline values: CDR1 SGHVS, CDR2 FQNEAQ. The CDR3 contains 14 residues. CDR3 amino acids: CASSLGTAAYEQYF. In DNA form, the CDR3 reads TGTGCCAGCAGCTTAGGGACGGCCGCCTATGAGCAGTACTTC. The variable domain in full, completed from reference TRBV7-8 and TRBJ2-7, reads GAGVSQSPRYKVAKRGQDVALRCDPISGHVSLFWYQQALGQGPEFLTYFQNEAQLDKSGLPSDRFFAERPEGSVSTLKIQRTQQEDSAVYLCASSLGTAAYEQYFGPGTRLTVT.

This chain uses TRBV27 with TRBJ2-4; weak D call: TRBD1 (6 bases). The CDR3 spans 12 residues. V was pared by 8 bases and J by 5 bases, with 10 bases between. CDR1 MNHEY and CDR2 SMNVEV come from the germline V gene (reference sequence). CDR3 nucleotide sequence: TGTGCCAGCCAGGGGTGGGAAAACATTCAGTACTTC. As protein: CASQGWENIQYF.

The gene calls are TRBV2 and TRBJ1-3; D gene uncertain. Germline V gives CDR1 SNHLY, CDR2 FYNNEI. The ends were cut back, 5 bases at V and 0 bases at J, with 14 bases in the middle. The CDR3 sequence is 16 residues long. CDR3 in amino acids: CASSFIAEFSGNTIYF. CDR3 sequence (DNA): TGTGCCAGCAGTTTCATTGCAGAATTCTCTGGAAACACCATATATTTT. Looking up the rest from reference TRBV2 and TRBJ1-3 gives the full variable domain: EPEVTQTPSHQVTQMGQEVILRCVPISNHLYFYWYRQILGQKVEFLVSFYNNEISEKSEIFDDQFSVERPDGSNFTLKIRSTKLEDSAMYFCASSFIAEFSGNTIYFGEGSWLTVV.

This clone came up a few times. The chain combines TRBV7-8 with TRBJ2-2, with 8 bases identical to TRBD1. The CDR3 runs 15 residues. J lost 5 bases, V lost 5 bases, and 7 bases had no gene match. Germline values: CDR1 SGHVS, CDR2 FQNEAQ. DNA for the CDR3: TGTGCCAGCAGCCCCCAGGGGGCTTCTACCGGGGAGCTGTTTTTT. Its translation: CASSPQGASTGELFF. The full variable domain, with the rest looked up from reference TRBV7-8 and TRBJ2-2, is GAGVSQSPRYKVAKRGQDVALRCDPISGHVSLFWYQQALGQGPEFLTYFQNEAQLDKSGLPSDRFFAERPEGSVSTLKIQRTQQEDSAVYLCASSPQGASTGELFFGEGSRLTVL.

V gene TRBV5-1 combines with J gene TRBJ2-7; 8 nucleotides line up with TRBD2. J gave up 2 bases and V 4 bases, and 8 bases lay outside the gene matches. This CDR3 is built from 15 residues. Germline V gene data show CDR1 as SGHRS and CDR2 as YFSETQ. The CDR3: CASSPQAGATYEQYF. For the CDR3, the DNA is TGCGCCAGCAGCCCTCAAGCGGGAGCCACCTACGAGCAGTACTTC.